A selection of T cell receptor beta chains follows, all from one sample in a study of T cell repertoires in cytomegalovirus infection. MiXCR was run by TCRdb on the reads, yielding one entry per CDR3 protein. The sample contains 400,000 or so distinct CDR3 sequences, under 40% of which appear only once. The material sequenced was PBMCs. The receptors derive from a human donor in good health (CMV status not recorded). Some clones in this sample may be carry-over from other donors' samples. The CDR3 runs from the conserved cysteine through the conserved F or W. D genes are given only for firm matches. A clone size is listed for some rows: how often the clone was seen (once, few, many), or a class if it is expanded.

size,V,J,D,CDR3,DNA
NA,TRBV4-1,TRBJ2-3,NA,CASSQDLPATDTQYF,TGTGCCAGCAGCCAAGATCTGCCCGCCACAGATACGCAGTATTTT
few,TRBV4-2,TRBJ1-1,TRBD1,CASNLKDNILGQGMNTEAFF,TGTGCCAGCAACCTGAAGGATAATATTCTCGGACAGGGAATGAACACTGAAGCTTTCTTT
NA,TRBV6-5,TRBJ2-3,NA,CASSYGNLPGDVDTQYF,TGTGCCAGCAGTTATGGTAACCTCCCTGGGGACGTAGATACGCAGTATTTT
NA,TRBV5-1,TRBJ2-3,TRBD2,CASSYLAGGQNTQYF,TGCGCCAGCAGCTACCTAGCGGGGGGACAAAATACGCAGTATTTT
few,TRBV5-1,TRBJ2-6,NA,CASRFERPSGANVLTF,TGCGCCAGCAGATTTGAACGGCCCTCTGGGGCCAACGTCCTGACTTTC
many,TRBV7-2,TRBJ1-1,NA,CASIAPGLGTEAFF,TGTGCCAGCATCGCACCGGGTTTAGGCACTGAAGCTTTCTTT
few,TRBV2,TRBJ1-5,NA,CASRREGLGNQPQHF,TGTGCCAGCAGGAGGGAAGGGCTTGGCAATCAGCCCCAGCATTTT
few,TRBV6-1,TRBJ2-7,NA,CASDGGAYEQYF,TGTGCCAGCGATGGAGGTGCCTACGAGCAGTACTTC
NA,TRBV5-6,TRBJ2-1,NA,CASSQEISYNEQFF,TGTGCCAGCAGTCAGGAGATCTCCTACAATGAGCAGTTCTTC
few,TRBV11-2,TRBJ2-2,TRBD2,CASSPIRLAGALNTGELFF,TGTGCCAGCAGCCCTATTCGACTAGCGGGGGCCCTAAACACCGGGGAGCTGTTTTTT
once,TRBV27,TRBJ1-2,NA,CASSLRTAGNYGYTF,TGTGCCAGCAGTTTACGTACGGCAGGGAATTATGGCTACACCTTC
few,TRBV19,TRBJ2-7,NA,CASTPGPIYEQYF,TGTGCCAGTACCCCGGGACCAATCTACGAGCAGTACTTC
once,TRBV2,TRBJ1-2,TRBD1,CASRTGGIGYTF,TGTGCCAGCCGGACAGGGGGCATTGGCTACACCTTC
many,TRBV24-1,TRBJ2-3,NA,CATALERTDTQYF,TGTGCCACCGCCCTAGAACGCACAGATACGCAGTATTTT
few,TRBV19,TRBJ2-3,NA,CASSIDRGADTQYF,TGTGCCAGTAGTATAGATCGAGGGGCAGATACGCAGTATTTT
NA,TRBV18,TRBJ1-1,NA,CASSYAVVPGDTEAFF,TGTGCCAGCTCATATGCCGTTGTTCCGGGGGACACTGAAGCTTTCTTT
NA,TRBV12-3/TRBV12-4,TRBJ1-1,TRBD1,CASSLSAGGGGEAFF,TGTGCCAGCAGTTTATCCGCAGGGGGCGGGGGTGAAGCTTTCTTT
few,TRBV6-6,TRBJ2-1,NA,CASRDPKDLSYNEQFF,TGTGCCAGCAGAGACCCAAAGGACCTCTCCTACAATGAGCAGTTCTTC
few,TRBV2,TRBJ1-1,NA,CASSEDGPNTEAFF,TGTGCCAGCAGTGAAGACGGCCCGAACACTGAAGCTTTCTTT
many,TRBV7-9,TRBJ2-5,TRBD1,CASSPATGGVETQYF,TGTGCCAGCAGCCCTGCGACAGGGGGAGTTGAGACCCAGTACTTC
NA,TRBV6-6,TRBJ1-2,TRBD1,CASSLTGQGYTF,TGTGCCAGCAGCCTGACAGGGCAAGGCTACACCTTC
NA,TRBV11-2,TRBJ2-2,TRBD2,CASSLGRLAGGLTTGELFF,TGTGCCAGCAGCTTAGGCCGACTAGCGGGGGGGCTTACCACCGGGGAGCTGTTTTTT
many,TRBV6-5,TRBJ1-6,NA,CASSYGGTLGSPLHF,TGTGCCAGCAGTTACGGCGGGACATTAGGGTCACCCCTCCACTTT
once,TRBV14,TRBJ1-3,NA,CASSQFRTENTIYF,TGTGCCAGCAGCCAATTTCGTACAGAAAACACCATATATTTT
NA,TRBV28,TRBJ2-4,NA,CASSPRSWGSGNIQYF,TGTGCCAGCAGTCCCCGCTCCTGGGGTAGCGGAAACATTCAGTACTTC
NA,TRBV6-2/TRBV6-3,TRBJ1-5,NA,CASSSSAAKGNQPQHF,TGTGCCAGCAGTTCCAGTGCGGCGAAGGGGAATCAGCCCCAGCATTTT
many,TRBV7-2,TRBJ2-5,TRBD2,CASSLGGGGQETQYF,TGTGCCAGCAGTCTGGGCGGGGGGGGCCAAGAGACCCAGTACTTC
NA,TRBV15,TRBJ2-5,TRBD2,CATSRELLPGLAGAGSLETQYF,TGTGCCACCAGCAGAGAGCTACTTCCGGGACTAGCGGGGGCCGGGAGTTTGGAGACCCAGTACTTC
few,TRBV6-6,TRBJ1-2,NA,CASSLSPGRSYGYTF,TGTGCCAGCAGTTTGTCCCCGGGGCGCTCCTATGGCTACACCTTC
few,TRBV20-1,TRBJ1-1,TRBD1,CSAGGDSSLNTEAFF,TGCAGTGCTGGAGGGGACAGTTCGTTGAACACTGAAGCTTTCTTT
NA,TRBV19,TRBJ2-3,TRBD2,CASSIRTSGEYTQYF,TGTGCCAGTAGTATCCGGACTAGCGGGGAATATACGCAGTATTTT
few,TRBV4-2,TRBJ1-6,TRBD1,CASSHSEQGGSPLHF,TGTGCCAGCAGCCATTCAGAACAGGGGGGTTCACCCCTCCACTTT
NA,TRBV15,TRBJ1-1,NA,CATSRGLPDAFF,TGTGCCACCAGCAGGGGCCTCCCTGACGCTTTCTTT
NA,TRBV5-6,TRBJ1-4,NA,CASSMRGGAINEKLFF,TGTGCCAGCAGCATGCGTGGCGGGGCAATTAATGAAAAACTGTTTTTT
NA,TRBV27,TRBJ2-7,NA,CASGLTAYEQYF,TGTGCCAGCGGGCTGACAGCATACGAGCAGTACTTC
NA,TRBV7-2,TRBJ1-3,NA,CASSSSIQGSGNTIYF,TGTGCCAGCAGCTCGTCGATCCAGGGCTCTGGAAACACCATATATTTT
NA,TRBV7-2,TRBJ2-1,TRBD2,CASRRGTRGGFYNEHFF,TGTGCCAGCCGACGTGGGACTCGCGGGGGGTTTTACAATGAGCACTTCTTC
NA,TRBV28,TRBJ1-5,NA,CASTNTGRVNQPQHF,TGTGCCAGCACTAACACCGGACGGGTCAATCAGCCCCAGCATTTT
NA,TRBV10-3,TRBJ1-2,NA,CAISNAQALNYGYTF,TGTGCCATCAGTAATGCACAGGCTCTTAACTATGGCTACACCTTC
few,TRBV19,TRBJ2-1,TRBD1,CASSIDRDRVNNEQFF,TGTGCCAGTAGTATAGACAGGGACAGGGTGAATAATGAGCAGTTCTTC
few,TRBV14,TRBJ1-2,NA,CASSQEPRFVYGYTF,TGTGCCAGCAGCCAAGAACCCCGATTTGTCTATGGCTACACCTTC
NA,TRBV28,TRBJ1-5,TRBD1,CASSLRGQLNQPQHF,TGTGCCAGCAGTTTAAGGGGACAGCTCAATCAGCCCCAGCATTTT
few,TRBV9,TRBJ2-1,TRBD2,CASSVAAGRAGNEQFF,TGTGCCAGCAGCGTAGCAGCTGGGAGGGCGGGCAATGAGCAGTTCTTC
few,TRBV6-5,TRBJ2-7,NA,CASSHNRARDGEQYF,TGTGCCAGCAGTCATAACCGGGCCAGGGATGGGGAGCAGTACTTC
NA,TRBV5-1,TRBJ1-1,NA,CASSLGLDEAFF,TGCGCCAGCAGCTTGGGTCTGGATGAAGCTTTCTTT
NA,TRBV4-1,TRBJ1-4,TRBD1,CASSQLPGQGGNEKLFF,TGCGCCAGCAGCCAACTTCCGGGACAGGGGGGAAATGAAAAACTGTTTTTT